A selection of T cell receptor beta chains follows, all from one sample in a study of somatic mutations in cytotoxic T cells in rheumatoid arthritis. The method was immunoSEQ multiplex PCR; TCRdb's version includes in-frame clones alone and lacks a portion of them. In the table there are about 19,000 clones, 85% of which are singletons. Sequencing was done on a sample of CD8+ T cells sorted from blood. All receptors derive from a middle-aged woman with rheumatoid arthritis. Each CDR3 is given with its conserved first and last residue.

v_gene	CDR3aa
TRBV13	CASSRLSYEQYF
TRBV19	CASRGAGDYGYTF
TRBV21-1	CASSIPGQGAGEQYF
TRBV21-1	CGGAPRPYQPQHF
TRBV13	CASRRRGAEQFF
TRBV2	CASSAGGKALSGETQYF
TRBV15	CALSEAGITDTQYF
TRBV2	CATGSGGVLREQYF
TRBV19	CASMGQGGETQYF
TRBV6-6	CASSYSGHRNTGELFF
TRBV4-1	CASSQPDSEAFF
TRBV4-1	CASSHRQGEFSYEQYF
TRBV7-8	CASRTGGSYTF
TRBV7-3	CASSHSYNEQFF
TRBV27	CASSGTGTGIYEQYF
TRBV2	CASSEASFSGYTF
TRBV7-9	CASSPSGRSYEQYF
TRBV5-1	CASSLGQHGYTF
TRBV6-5	CASSPQTETVNEQFF
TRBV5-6	CASSWGTGGKLFF
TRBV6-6	CASSYSPGYTQYF
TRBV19	CASSITADSSTDTQYF
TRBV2	CAISQGGRSYNEQFF
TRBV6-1	CASRAQGVVTGELFF
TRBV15	CATSSTGAYEQYF
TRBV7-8	CASSLLPGSSGNTIYF
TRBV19	CASNSGTGDRSEQPQHF
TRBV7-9	CASSPNYEQYF
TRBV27	CASSLGPGQGADEQFF
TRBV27	CASSFGAGDRGIWTF
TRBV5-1	CASSLAGFASGGYEQYF
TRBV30	CACGALPYGYTF